This T cell receptor (beta chain) was identified in a study of cytomegalovirus exposure and HLA in healthy donors (dated by TCRdb to the late 2010s). With respect to the entire study: An earlier analysis of some 600 of the donors reported about 260 Gb of sequence data and approximately 120 million unique TCR beta sequences obtained from about 200 million T cells. Approximately 310 gigabases of sequencing data and tens of millions of unique TCR sequences were included in an early release covering roughly 600 HLA-typed donors. Of the approximately 400 genotyped donors, less than 90% were placed in the genetic ancestry cluster associated with self-reported Caucasian donors. The study was designed to test whether signatures of past pathogen exposure could be identified by cataloging public T cell receptors. The study profiled the T cell repertoires of about 640 subjects by immunosequencing and related them to cytomegalovirus serostatus. Along with the roughly 610-subject first cohort, a separate validation cohort of over a hundred different subjects was used. The study combined high-throughput TCR immunosequencing, statistical association of individual TCRs with disease status, and machine learning to predict cytomegalovirus infection status. A later analysis re-analyzed previously published TCR beta repertoires from roughly 690 donors and added high-resolution HLA genotyping to study TCR occurrence patterns. Rather than using new phenotypic data, the later analysis identified candidate immune exposures from TCR beta sequences and from how often those sequences occurred across donors. To decide whether each TCR beta V gene segment behaved as functional or pseudogenic, an earlier analysis of some 600 of the donors relied on high-throughput TCR beta sequencing. Donor age, sex, ethnicity and CMV serostatus were collected together with the repertoire data. In a later genetic analysis, genome-wide SNP genotypes for about 55% of the roughly 700 donors were used, and that subset was treated as a discovery cohort. All discovery cohort repertoires had been generated on a single sequencing platform. HLA typing covered class I and class II loci at four-digit resolution. Typing coverage varied by locus: roughly 629-640 donors for A, B, C, DRB1 and DQB1; around 560 for DQA1; over 600 for DPA1; around 450 for DPB1. A handful of DR-DQ haplotypes were handled as single units for association and clustering because linkage in the cohort was strong. Among about 390 genotyped donors of the cohort, an average of approximately 230,000 unique TCR beta nucleotide sequences were sequenced per donor, about a sixth of them non-productive.

The cohort consisted of some 670 healthy bone marrow donors. At the time of sampling, every cohort member was nominally healthy, though immune exposures that went unrecorded were likely present. The donor was CMV seropositive and belonged to the group of 250 to 300 seropositive cohort members. A peripheral blood sample was provided by each donor, and peripheral blood mononuclear cells were used for TCR beta sequencing. Genomic DNA was extracted from the blood cell samples with the Qiagen DNeasy Blood Extraction Kit. Library method: the immunoSEQ multiplex PCR assay. The multiplex PCR relied on a mix of 60 forward primers for TCR Vbeta segments and 13 reverse primers for TCR Jbeta segments. The CDR3 region of rearranged TCR beta genes was amplified from genomic DNA with a multiplex PCR assay. The amplified TCR beta libraries were sequenced on the Illumina HiSeq System as 87-base-pair reads. The source study handled its data this way. A later analysis tallied roughly 78 million unique TCR beta chains across the roughly 610 repertoires, and approximately 12 million of those chains were shared by two or more donors. A nearest-neighbor algorithm error-corrected the raw reads and collapsed the reads into unique sequences, merging closely related sequences to remove PCR and sequencing errors. To assign V, D and J gene segments, CDR3 sequences were aligned to IMGT reference sequences. For a sequence to be retained, a match of at least six nucleotides to both a V gene segment and a J gene segment was required. A rearrangement counted as productive if the CDR3 had no stop codons and remained in frame with V and J, and every other rearrangement counted as non-productive. Following IMGT convention, CDR3 was defined as the stretch from the second conserved V-encoded cysteine up to the conserved J-encoded phenylalanine. The earlier analysis of some 600 of the donors excluded sequences that lacked an unambiguous match to a single V gene segment. In an earlier analysis of some 590 of the donors, a V segment was called functional when productive rearrangements were above 56.7%, and segregating when the standard deviation between donors exceeded 5%. A statistical classification framework was built to diagnose cytomegalovirus status from the catalog of TCR beta chain sequences. In a later analysis, TCR nucleotide sequences were compared against IMGT/GENE-DB human TR gene sequences so that V and J genes could be assigned. In a later analysis, CDR3 sequences and most-parsimonious VDJ recombination scenarios were assigned using the TCRdist pipeline. A later analysis defined each TCR beta chain by its CDR3 amino acid sequence plus V-gene family, and excluded reads lacking a unique V-gene family. As a way to deal with suspected cross-contamination and a sequencing artifact, a later analysis dropped 640 or so nucleotide sequences that were highly shared and had low generation probability. In a later analysis, a clonal expansion index for each public chain was calculated from normalized within-repertoire ranks of inferred template counts. In a later analysis, generation probabilities were computed with a VDJ recombination model fitted to out-of-frame rearrangements, and the resulting probabilities were checked against IGoR. A later analysis scored TCR-TCR, TCR-HLA and TCR-CMV co-occurrence with hypergeometric tests, applying a repertoire-size bias correction to TCR pairs. False discovery rates were estimated in a later analysis by permuting HLA or CMV assignments 20 times. In a later analysis, co-occurring TCRs were grouped using DBSCAN, with TCRdist sequence similarity added in when clustering inside HLA-allele-positive subsets. Co-occurrence clustering excluded repertoires with fewer than 30,000 or more than 120,000 public chains, plus five with anomalous nucleotide sharing. TCRdb provides this immuneACCESS table in a form limited to in-frame rearrangements. Some clones are lacking; in checked studies, under half of them reflect an unresolved V gene, and why the rest are absent is not known. The DNA was the basis for D and trimming; V, J and clone size are from that table. This sample lists just over 150,000 clones; around 83% were detected once. The top ten constitute 5% to 7% of the sample.

V and J are trimmed by 5 bases and 4 bases, and the gene matches miss 13 bases of the junction. Via the germline V gene (reference sequence), CDR1 is LNHDA and CDR2 SQIVND. Including the terminal cysteine and phenylalanine, the CDR3 comprises 16 residues. CDR3 DNA only is kept here, 48 bases in frame from base 1. About this clone: Its target antigen remains unknown. Base qualities are not provided; no much larger clone lies one nucleotide away.

General findings and caveats noted by the study authors: The authors suggested that the approach could potentially be generalized to other disease states and immunological phenotypes. A group of highly shared sequence variants was considered likely to be a technical artifact of the sequencing pipeline. In a later analysis, several top co-occurrence clusters were reported to appear linked to parvovirus B19, influenza, CMV and Epstein-Barr virus. A later genetic analysis reported fewer N-insertions in productive TCRs among donors in an Asian-associated ancestry cluster than the approximately 700-donor mean. Most TCR sequences were seen in very few donors, while some public TCRs were found in many individuals. Cytomegalovirus status was reported to be diagnosed by the classifier with high specificity and sensitivity in both the original and validation cohorts. The only immune exposure information available for the cohort was CMV serostatus. A further reported finding was that TCR beta sequences accurately predicted the HLA-A and HLA-B alleles for most subjects in the first cohort. In this cohort, only TCR beta chains were sequenced, and detectable features were limited by the absence of alpha or paired-chain data. According to a later analysis, most CMV-associated TCR beta chains appeared to be HLA-restricted, and the HLA associations seemed to be driven largely by CMV exposure. When HLA alleles, especially DR and DQ, strongly co-occurred, TCR associations were difficult to assign to individual alleles. According to a later analysis, TCR association rates differed among HLA loci, with DRB1 alleles showing the most associated TCRs and HLA-C alleles showing the fewest. A later genetic analysis associated a missense DCLRE1C variant with V-gene and J-gene trimming of TCR beta chains, and an independent cohort replicated the association. Because the 87-base-pair reads could not distinguish some IMGT-functional V segments, including TRBV6-2 and TRBV6-3, those segments were excluded. Presence/absence analyses assumed roughly uniform sequencing depth across donors, an assumption that may not hold. A later analysis associated some 17,000 TCR beta sequences with specific HLA alleles at a false discovery rate of 0.05. The study gave a list of 150 to 200 TCR beta chains associated with cytomegalovirus. Some 15 rarely observed V segments, including chromosome 9 orphons, were excluded from the earlier analysis of several hundred of the donors because counts were too low. HLA typing was unavailable for some donors at each locus, so association tests used only the typed subset. In a later analysis, HLA-associated TCR beta chains showed more clonal expansion and lower generation probabilities than non-associated chains that were equally common. Correlated functional status among segregating V segments might be attributable to linkage disequilibrium, but an unknown experimental factor could not be ruled out. In vitro tests confirmed that a few of the cytomegalovirus-associated TCR beta chains recognize cytomegalovirus antigens. An earlier analysis of 587 of the donors showed that most TCR beta V segments appeared in productive rearrangements either about 90% or about 30% of the time, which broadly matched IMGT annotations.

This TCR derives from a man aged 50 to 60 in good health and CMV-seropositive. The sequence is built from TRBV19 and TRBJ1-2; 7 middle bases align to TRBD1. Specimen: PBMCs. CDR3 protein: CASSAWDSQRIYGYTF. DNA sequence: TGTGCCAGTAGTGCTTGGGACAGTCAGCGGATCTATGGCTACACCTTC.